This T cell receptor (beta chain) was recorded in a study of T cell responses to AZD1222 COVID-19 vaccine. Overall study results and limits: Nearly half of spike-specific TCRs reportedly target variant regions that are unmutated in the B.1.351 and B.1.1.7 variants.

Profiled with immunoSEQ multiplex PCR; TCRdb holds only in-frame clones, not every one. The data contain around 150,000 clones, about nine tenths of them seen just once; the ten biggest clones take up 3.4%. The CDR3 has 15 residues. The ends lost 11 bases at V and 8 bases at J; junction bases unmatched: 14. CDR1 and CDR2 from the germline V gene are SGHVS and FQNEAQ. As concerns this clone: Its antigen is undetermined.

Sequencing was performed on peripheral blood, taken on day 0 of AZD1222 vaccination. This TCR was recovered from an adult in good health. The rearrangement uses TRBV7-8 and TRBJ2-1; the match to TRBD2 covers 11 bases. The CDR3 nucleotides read TGTGCCTCCCAGGCAGTAGCGGGGGGGAGTGATGAGCAGTTCTTC. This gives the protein CASQAVAGGSDEQFF.